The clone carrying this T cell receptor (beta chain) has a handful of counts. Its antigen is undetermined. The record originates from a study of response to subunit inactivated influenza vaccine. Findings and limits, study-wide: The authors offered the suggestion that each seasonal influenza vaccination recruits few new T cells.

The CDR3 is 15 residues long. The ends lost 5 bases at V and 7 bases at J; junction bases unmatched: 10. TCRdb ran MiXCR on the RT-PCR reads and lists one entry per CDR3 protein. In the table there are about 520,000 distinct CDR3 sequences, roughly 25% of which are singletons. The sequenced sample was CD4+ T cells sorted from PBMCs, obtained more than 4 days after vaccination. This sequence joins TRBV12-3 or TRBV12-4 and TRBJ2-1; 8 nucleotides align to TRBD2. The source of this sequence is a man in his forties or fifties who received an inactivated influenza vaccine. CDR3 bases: TGTGCCAGCAGTCGGAGCGGGGGAGGTTTAAATGAGCAGTTCTTC. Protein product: CASSRSGGGLNEQFF.